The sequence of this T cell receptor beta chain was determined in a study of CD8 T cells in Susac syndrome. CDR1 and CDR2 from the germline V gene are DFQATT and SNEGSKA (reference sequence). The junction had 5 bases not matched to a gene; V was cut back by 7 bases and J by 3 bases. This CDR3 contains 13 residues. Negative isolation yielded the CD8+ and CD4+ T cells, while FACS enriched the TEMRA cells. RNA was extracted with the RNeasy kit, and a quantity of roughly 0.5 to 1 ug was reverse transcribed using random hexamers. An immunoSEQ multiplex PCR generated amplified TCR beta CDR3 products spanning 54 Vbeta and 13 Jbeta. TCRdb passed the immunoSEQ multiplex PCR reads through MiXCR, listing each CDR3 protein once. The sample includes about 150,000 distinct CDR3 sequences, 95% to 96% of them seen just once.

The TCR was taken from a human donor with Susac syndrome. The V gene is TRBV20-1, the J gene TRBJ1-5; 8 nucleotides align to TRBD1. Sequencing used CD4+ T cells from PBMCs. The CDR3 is CSVKGQANQPQHF. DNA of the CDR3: TGCAGTGTTAAGGGACAGGCCAATCAGCCCCAGCATTTT.